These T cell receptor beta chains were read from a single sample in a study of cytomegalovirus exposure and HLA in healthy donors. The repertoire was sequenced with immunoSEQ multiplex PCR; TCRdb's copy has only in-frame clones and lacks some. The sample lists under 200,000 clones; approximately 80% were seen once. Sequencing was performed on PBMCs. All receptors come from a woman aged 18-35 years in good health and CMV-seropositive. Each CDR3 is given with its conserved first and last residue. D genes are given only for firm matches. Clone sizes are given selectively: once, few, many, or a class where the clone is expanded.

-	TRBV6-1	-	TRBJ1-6	CASSRDPGVSPLHF	TGTGCCAGCAGTCGAGATCCGGGAGTTTCACCCCTCCACTTT
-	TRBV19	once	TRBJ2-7	CASSTLTEISREQYF	TGTGCCAGTAGTACTTTGACCGAGATTTCGAGGGAGCAGTACTTC
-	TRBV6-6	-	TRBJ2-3	CASSYPQGRDTQYF	TGTGCCAGCAGTTACCCGCAGGGGCGAGATACGCAGTATTTT
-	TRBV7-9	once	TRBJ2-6	CASSRGSGANVLTF	TGTGCCAGCAGCCGGGGCTCTGGGGCCAACGTCCTGACTTTC
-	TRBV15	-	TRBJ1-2	CATSNERGPQGYTF	TGTGCCACCAGCAACGAGAGAGGTCCCCAGGGCTACACCTTC
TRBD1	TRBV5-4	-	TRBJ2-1	CASSWGTGEGNEQFF	TGTGCCAGCAGCTGGGGGACAGGGGAGGGCAATGAGCAGTTCTTC
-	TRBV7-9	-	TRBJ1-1	CASSLSRDRIDTEAFF	TGTGCCAGCAGCCTATCTCGCGACAGGATTGACACTGAAGCTTTCTTT
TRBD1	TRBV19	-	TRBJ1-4	CASTRQGSGEKLFF	TGTGCCAGTACCCGACAGGGATCGGGTGAAAAACTGTTTTTT
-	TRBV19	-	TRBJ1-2	CASSSIGVSGYTF	TGTGCCAGTAGCAGCATAGGGGTCTCTGGCTACACCTTC
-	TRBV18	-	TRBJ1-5	CASSPADWGRENQPQHF	TGTGCCAGCTCACCCGCTGACTGGGGGCGAGAAAATCAGCCCCAGCATTTT